These T cell receptor beta chains were read from a single sample in a study of blood T cell repertoires in COVID-19. Clones were sequenced by immunoSEQ multiplex PCR, and TCRdb holds only the in-frame ones, with some missing. The sample has 150,000 to 200,000 clones, around 82% seen once; the top ten hold less than 5.5%. The specimen was PBMCs or T cells enriched from blood (not recorded which). Source of these receptors: a woman aged 60-75 years with acute COVID-19. CDR3s include the opening cysteine and the closing phenylalanine or tryptophan. The order of the fields is clone size, V gene, D gene, J gene, CDR3 protein, CDR3 DNA. The D gene is left open where the match is weak. Expanded clones are given a class, and other clones once, few, many or no size at all.

.,TRBV6-1,.,TRBJ1-3,CASSENRDTIYF,TGTGCCAGCAGTGAGAACAGGGACACCATATATTTT
.,TRBV24-1,.,TRBJ2-1,CATSDLGSGSRNNEQFF,TGTGCCACCAGTGATTTAGGTTCGGGTTCCAGAAACAATGAGCAGTTCTTC
.,TRBV4-1,TRBD2,TRBJ2-3,CASSQVREGRTDTQYF,TGCGCCAGCAGCCAAGTCCGGGAGGGCCGCACAGATACGCAGTATTTT
.,TRBV7-7,.,TRBJ2-1,CASSLRSGGFYNEQFF,TGTGCCAGCAGCTTACGGTCCGGAGGGTTTTACAATGAGCAGTTCTTC
.,TRBV28,.,TRBJ1-3,CASSLAGAGNTIYF,TGTGCCAGCAGTTTAGCAGGGGCTGGAAACACCATATATTTT
few,TRBV7-9,.,TRBJ1-4,CASSLNTVEKLFF,TGTGCCAGCAGCTTAAACACAGTTGAAAAACTGTTTTTT
.,TRBV5-8,.,TRBJ1-5,CASSQTVTHGRNQPQHF,TGTGCCAGCAGCCAGACAGTTACCCACGGGAGGAATCAGCCCCAGCATTTT
.,TRBV6-2/TRBV6-3,.,TRBJ2-5,CASSYPSHGASARTQETQYF,TGTGCCAGCAGTTATCCATCGCATGGGGCTAGCGCACGGACACAAGAGACCCAGTACTTC
.,TRBV19,.,TRBJ2-3,CASSVGQNYITDTQYF,TGTGCCAGTAGTGTCGGACAGAACTACATCACAGATACGCAGTATTTT
.,TRBV6-5,.,TRBJ1-1,CAGARAGEYTEAFF,TGTGCCGGGGCCCGGGCAGGGGAATACACTGAAGCTTTCTTT
.,TRBV9,TRBD2,TRBJ2-1,CASSAAGLVYNEQFF,TGTGCCAGCAGCGCCGCGGGACTAGTTTATAATGAGCAGTTCTTC
.,TRBV5-4,TRBD1,TRBJ2-7,CASSLPGGSNYEQYF,TGTGCCAGCAGCTTACCAGGGGGTTCGAACTACGAGCAGTACTTC
.,TRBV11-2,TRBD1,TRBJ1-5,CASSFRGRPQHF,TGTGCCAGCAGCTTTAGGGGGCGGCCCCAGCATTTT
.,TRBV24-1,.,TRBJ1-4,CATFRVFREKLFF,TGTGCCACCTTCAGGGTTTTTCGAGAAAAACTGTTTTTT
.,TRBV19,.,TRBJ1-1,CASSSRKGSTEAFF,TGTGCCAGTAGTTCCCGGAAAGGGAGCACTGAAGCTTTCTTT
.,TRBV27,.,TRBJ2-1,CASSLAVRAYNEQFF,TGTGCCAGCAGTTTAGCCGTTCGGGCCTACAATGAGCAGTTCTTC
.,TRBV10-3,TRBD1,TRBJ2-5,CAISDDRGYASQYF,TGTGCCATCAGTGACGACAGGGGGTATGCGTCCCAGTACTTC
.,TRBV5-4,.,TRBJ1-3,CASSDRQVTGNTIYF,TGTGCCAGCAGCGATCGACAGGTCACTGGAAACACCATATATTTT
.,TRBV5-1,TRBD1,TRBJ1-4,CASSLGGAGEKLFF,TGCGCCAGCAGCTTAGGGGGCGCAGGAGAAAAACTGTTTTTT
.,TRBV7-8,.,TRBJ2-7,CASSSPSVGLYEQYF,TGTGCCAGCAGCTCCCCCTCCGTTGGACTCTACGAGCAGTACTTC
.,TRBV6-2/TRBV6-3,.,TRBJ2-5,CASTPTGTLRTQYF,TGTGCCAGCACCCCCACGGGAACCCTACGGACCCAGTACTTC
few,TRBV24-1,.,TRBJ1-2,CATSVEGKGSYTF,TGTGCCACCAGTGTGGAGGGGAAGGGGAGCTACACCTTC
.,TRBV5-4,.,TRBJ2-1,CASSPGTYNEQFF,TGTGCCAGCAGCCCCGGGACCTACAATGAGCAGTTCTTC
.,TRBV7-9,.,TRBJ1-1,CASGGRLYTEAFF,TGTGCCAGCGGAGGGCGGCTTTACACTGAAGCTTTCTTT
.,TRBV5-8,.,TRBJ2-4,CASSSRRGAGNIQYF,TGTGCCAGCAGCTCGCGCCGGGGGGCCGGGAACATTCAGTACTTC
.,TRBV12-3/TRBV12-4,.,TRBJ1-2,CASSNRGGYTF,TGTGCCAGCAGTAACAGAGGGGGCTACACCTTC